These 10 T cell receptor beta chains share one sample of origin, sequenced in a study of T cell changes during pregnancy in multiple sclerosis. Here immunoSEQ multiplex PCR was the method, and the copy in TCRdb shows in-frame clones only, minus some. The sample has 50,000 to 75,000 clones; around 91% are singletons. This specimen consisted of peripheral blood, obtained in the third trimester of pregnancy. All receptors derive from a female donor in good health, enrolled as a control in a pregnancy study.

The chain couples TRBV7-2 to TRBJ1-5; D not certain. V was shortened by 5 bases and J by 2 bases, with 4 bases between the two germline ends. Germline V lookup: CDR1 SGHTA, CDR2 FQGNSA. The CDR3 runs 12 residues. DNA of the CDR3: TGTGCCAGCAGCGAGGGCAATCAGCCCCAGCATTTT. Translated: CASSEGNQPQHF.

The chain is built from TRBV5-1 and TRBJ2-3, with TRBD2 as a possible D gene (6 bases). Germline V lookup: CDR1 SGHRS, CDR2 YFSETQ. With 0 bases removed from V and 3 bases from J, the gap between germline ends came to 11 bases. The CDR3 totals 15 residues. The CDR3 DNA is TGCGCCAGCAGCTTGGGGTCTAGCGCGACAGATACGCAGTATTTT. Translating it yields CASSLGSSATDTQYF.

This clone was found many times. This sequence joins TRBV4-1 and TRBJ1-1; D is unclear. The CDR3 runs 15 residues. V was clipped by 0 bases and J by 4 bases, with 12 bases between them. In germline, CDR1 is MGHRA, CDR2 YSYEKL. CDR3 DNA: TGCGCCAGCAGCCAAGATCTAATCATCGGCACTGAAGCTTTCTTT. This gives the protein CASSQDLIIGTEAFF.

The rearrangement uses TRBV2 and TRBJ1-3; maybe TRBD1 (5 bases). The CDR3 contains 13 residues. In germline, CDR1 is SNHLY, CDR2 FYNNEI. The V end was cut by 8 bases, the J end by 8 bases, with 16 bases between. The CDR3 DNA reads as TGTGCCAGCCCTCGGGGGAAAGCGGACACCATATATTTT. This encodes CASPRGKADTIYF.

The genes are TRBV28 and TRBJ1-5; tentative D call: TRBD1 (5 bases). The CDR3 sequence is 17 residues long. From germline, CDR1 is MDHEN and CDR2 SYDVKM. The V end lost 1 base, the J end lost 3 bases, and 16 bases lay between the germline ends. CDR3 coding DNA: TGTGCCAGCAGTTTATCAGGCGGGACGGACTACAATCAGCCCCAGCATTTT. Amino acids: CASSLSGGTDYNQPQHF. Full variable domain (rest looked up from reference TRBV28 and TRBJ1-5): DVKVTQSSRYLVKRTGEKVFLECVQDMDHENMFWYRQDPGLGLRLIYFSYDVKMKEKGDIPEGYSVSREKKERFSLILESASTNQTSMYLCASSLSGGTDYNQPQHFGDGTRLSIL.

The chain is built from TRBV7-9 and TRBJ1-2, with 9 bases lining up with TRBD1. Germline values: CDR1 SEHNR, CDR2 FQNEAQ (reference sequence). CDR3 length: 15 residues. V gave up 1 base and J gave up 4 bases; unmatched junction bases: 4. Here the CDR3 DNA reads TGTGCCAGCAGCTTAGGGGACAGGGACTTCTATGGCTACACCTTC. It translates to CASSLGDRDFYGYTF.

CDR3 protein: CSVRGSDNGETQYF. The CDR3 bases are TGCAGCGTTAGGGGAAGCGACAACGGGGAGACCCAGTACTTC. The chain is built from TRBV29-1 and TRBJ2-5, with D tentatively TRBD1 (5 bases). Germline V CDR1 and CDR2: SQVTM, ANQGSEA. The CDR3 contains 14 residues. Trimming pared 5 bases from V and 5 bases from J, leaving 18 bases between.

The V gene is TRBV18, the J gene TRBJ1-5; D not resolved. Germline CDR1 is KGHSH and CDR2 is LQKENI. Trimming pared 0 bases from V and 4 bases from J, leaving 7 bases between. The length of the CDR3 is 14 residues. The chain's CDR3 is CASSPPHANQPQHF. CDR3 bases: TGTGCCAGCTCACCACCGCACGCGAATCAGCCCCAGCATTTT.

The chain combines TRBV4-2 with TRBJ1-2, with TRBD1 as a possible D gene (5 bases). Germline V lookup: CDR1 LGHNA, CDR2 YNFKEQ. The CDR3 contains 14 residues. V shed 1 base and J shed 7 bases, with 13 bases lying between them. The CDR3 sequence: CASSQAGGRSGYTF. Here the CDR3 DNA reads TGTGCCAGCAGCCAAGCCGGGGGAAGAAGTGGCTACACCTTC.

J is TRBJ2-1 and V is TRBV7-9; 8 bases are a match to TRBD2. The germline V gene encodes CDR1 SEHNR and CDR2 FQNEAQ (reference sequence). After removal of 0 bases from V and 6 bases from J, the junction contained 7 bases not matched to a gene. This CDR3 spans 16 amino acids. CDR3 bases: TGTGCCAGCAGCTTAGCGTCAGCGGGGGTTTCCAATGAGCAGTTCTTC. Translated: CASSLASAGVSNEQFF.